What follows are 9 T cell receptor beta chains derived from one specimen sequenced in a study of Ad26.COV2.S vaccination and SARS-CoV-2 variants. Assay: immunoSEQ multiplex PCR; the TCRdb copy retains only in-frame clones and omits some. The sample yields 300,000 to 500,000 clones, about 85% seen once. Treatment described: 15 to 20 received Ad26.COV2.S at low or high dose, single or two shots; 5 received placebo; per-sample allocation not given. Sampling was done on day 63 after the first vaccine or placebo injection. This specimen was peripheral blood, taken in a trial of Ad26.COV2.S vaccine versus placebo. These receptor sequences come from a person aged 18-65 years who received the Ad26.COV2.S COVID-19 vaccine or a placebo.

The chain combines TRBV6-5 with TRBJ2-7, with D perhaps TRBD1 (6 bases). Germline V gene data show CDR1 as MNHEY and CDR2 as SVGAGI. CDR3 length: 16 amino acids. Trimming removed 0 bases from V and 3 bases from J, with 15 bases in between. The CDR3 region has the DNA TGTGCCAGCAGTTACTCATCGTCAGGGGCCCTCTACGAGCAGTACTTC. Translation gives CASSYSSSGALYEQYF.

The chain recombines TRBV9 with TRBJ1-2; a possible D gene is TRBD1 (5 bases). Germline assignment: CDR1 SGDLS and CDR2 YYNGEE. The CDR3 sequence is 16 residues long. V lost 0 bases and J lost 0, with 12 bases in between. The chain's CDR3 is CASSVDPRATNYGYTF. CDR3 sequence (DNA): TGTGCCAGCAGCGTAGACCCCAGGGCAACTAACTATGGCTACACCTTC.

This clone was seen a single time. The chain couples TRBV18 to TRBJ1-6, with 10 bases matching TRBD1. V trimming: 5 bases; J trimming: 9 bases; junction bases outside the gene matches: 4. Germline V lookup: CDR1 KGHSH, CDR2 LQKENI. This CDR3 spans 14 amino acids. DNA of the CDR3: TGTGCCAGCTCAGCGGGACAGGGGATTTCACCCCTCCACTTT. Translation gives CASSAGQGISPLHF.

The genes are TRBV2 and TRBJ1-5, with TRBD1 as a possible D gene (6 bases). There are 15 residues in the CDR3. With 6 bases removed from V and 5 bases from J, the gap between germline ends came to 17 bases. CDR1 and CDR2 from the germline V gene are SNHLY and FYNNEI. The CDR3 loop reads CASSSQPGVDQPQHF. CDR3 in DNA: TGTGCCAGCAGCTCACAACCAGGGGTGGATCAGCCCCAGCATTTT.

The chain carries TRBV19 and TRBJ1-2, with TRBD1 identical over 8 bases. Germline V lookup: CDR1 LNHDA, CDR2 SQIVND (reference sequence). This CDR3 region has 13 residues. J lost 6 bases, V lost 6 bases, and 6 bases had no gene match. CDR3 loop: CASREDREDGYTF. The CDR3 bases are TGTGCCAGTAGGGAGGACAGGGAAGATGGCTACACCTTC.

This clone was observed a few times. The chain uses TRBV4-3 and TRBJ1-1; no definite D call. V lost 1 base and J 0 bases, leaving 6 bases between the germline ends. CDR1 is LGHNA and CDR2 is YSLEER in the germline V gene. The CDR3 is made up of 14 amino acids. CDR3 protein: CASSQGEVNTEAFF. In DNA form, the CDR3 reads TGCGCCAGCAGCCAAGGCGAGGTGAACACTGAAGCTTTCTTT.

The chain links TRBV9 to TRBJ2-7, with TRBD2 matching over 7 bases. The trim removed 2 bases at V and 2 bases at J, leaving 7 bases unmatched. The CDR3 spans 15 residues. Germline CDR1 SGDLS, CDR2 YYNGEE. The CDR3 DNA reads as TGTGCCAGCAGCGTTAGCGGGTCTGGGGCCTACGAGCAGTACTTC. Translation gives CASSVSGSGAYEQYF.

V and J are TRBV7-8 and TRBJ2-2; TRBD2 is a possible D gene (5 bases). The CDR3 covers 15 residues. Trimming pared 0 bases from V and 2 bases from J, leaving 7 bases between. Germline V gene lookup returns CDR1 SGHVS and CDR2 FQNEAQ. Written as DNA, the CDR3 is TGTGCCAGCAGCTTAGCCGGACTTAACACCGGGGAGCTGTTTTTT. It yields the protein CASSLAGLNTGELFF.

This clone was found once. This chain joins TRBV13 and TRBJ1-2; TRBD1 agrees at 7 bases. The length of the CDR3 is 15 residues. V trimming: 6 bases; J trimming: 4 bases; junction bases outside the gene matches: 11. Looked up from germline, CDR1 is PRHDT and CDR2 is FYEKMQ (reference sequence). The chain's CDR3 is CASRFTGAAFYGYTF. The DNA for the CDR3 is TGTGCCAGCAGATTTACAGGGGCTGCCTTCTATGGCTACACCTTC.